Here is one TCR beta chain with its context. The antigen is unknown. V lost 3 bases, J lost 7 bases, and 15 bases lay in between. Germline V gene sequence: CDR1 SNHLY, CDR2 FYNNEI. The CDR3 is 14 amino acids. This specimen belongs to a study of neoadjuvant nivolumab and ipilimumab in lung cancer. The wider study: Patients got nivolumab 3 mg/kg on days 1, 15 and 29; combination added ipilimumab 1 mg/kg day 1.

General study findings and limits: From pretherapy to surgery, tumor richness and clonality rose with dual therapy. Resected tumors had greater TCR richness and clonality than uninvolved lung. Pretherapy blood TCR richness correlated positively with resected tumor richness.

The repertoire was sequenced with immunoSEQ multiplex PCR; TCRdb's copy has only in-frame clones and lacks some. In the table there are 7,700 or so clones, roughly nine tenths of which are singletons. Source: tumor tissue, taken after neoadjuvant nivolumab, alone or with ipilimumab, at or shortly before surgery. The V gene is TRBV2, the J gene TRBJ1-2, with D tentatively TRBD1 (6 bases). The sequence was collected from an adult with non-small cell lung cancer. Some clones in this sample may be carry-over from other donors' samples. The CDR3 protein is CASSDYRELGGYTF. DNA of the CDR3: TGTGCCAGCAGTGATTACAGGGAGTTAGGTGGCTACACCTTC.